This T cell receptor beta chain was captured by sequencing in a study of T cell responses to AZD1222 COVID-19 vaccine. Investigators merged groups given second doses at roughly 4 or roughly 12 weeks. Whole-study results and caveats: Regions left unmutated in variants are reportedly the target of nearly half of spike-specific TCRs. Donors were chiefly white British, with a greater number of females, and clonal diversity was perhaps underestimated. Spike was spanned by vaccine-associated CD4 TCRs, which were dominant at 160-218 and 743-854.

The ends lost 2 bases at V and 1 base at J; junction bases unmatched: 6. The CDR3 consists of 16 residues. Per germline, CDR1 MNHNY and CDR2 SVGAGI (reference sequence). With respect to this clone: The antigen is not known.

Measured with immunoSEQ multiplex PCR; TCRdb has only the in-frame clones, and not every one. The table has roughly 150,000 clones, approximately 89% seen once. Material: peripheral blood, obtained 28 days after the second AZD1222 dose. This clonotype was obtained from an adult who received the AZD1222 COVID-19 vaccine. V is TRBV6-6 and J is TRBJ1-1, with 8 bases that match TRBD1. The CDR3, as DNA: TGTGCCAGCAGTTACGCTACAGGGGGGTCGAACACTGAAGCTTTCTTT. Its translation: CASSYATGGSNTEAFF.